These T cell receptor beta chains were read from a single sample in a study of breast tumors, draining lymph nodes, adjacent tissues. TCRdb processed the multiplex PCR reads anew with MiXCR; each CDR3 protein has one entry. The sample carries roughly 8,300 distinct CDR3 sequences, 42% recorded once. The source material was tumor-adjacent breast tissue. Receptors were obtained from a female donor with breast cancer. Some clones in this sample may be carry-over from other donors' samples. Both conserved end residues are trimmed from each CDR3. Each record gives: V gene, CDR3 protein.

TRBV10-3,AISDGLAGGGDTQY
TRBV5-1,ASRLDLAGISYEQY
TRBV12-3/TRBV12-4,ASSFGRAVTGELF
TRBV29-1,SVLTSGVGTDTQY
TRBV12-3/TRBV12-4,ASSSLGGDREQY
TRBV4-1,ASSQEKKGQGGQEQY
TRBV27,ASADRGAGYEQY
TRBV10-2,ASRAGLASAEQY
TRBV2,ASSVRTQLSGNTIY
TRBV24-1,ATSDLRTGPEQY
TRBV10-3,ATNRQANTGELF
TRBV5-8,ASSLRGQGASTQY
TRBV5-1,ASSPRGTADGYT
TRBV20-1,SANLGRSGVYGYT
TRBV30,AWSGGMGNQPQH
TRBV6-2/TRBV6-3,ASKTGAGGKLF
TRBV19,ASSLGTGDGYT
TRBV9,ASSSITGQKVTEAF
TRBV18,ASSPGTDQETQY
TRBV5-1,ASSLATSGSTDTQY
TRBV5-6,ASSPGQRANYGYT
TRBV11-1,ASSLGEVTEAF
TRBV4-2,ASSQEDGAANEQY
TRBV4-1,ASSQDRRGHGELF
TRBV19,ASSPGTSIYNEQF
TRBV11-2,ASSSTGSGNTIY
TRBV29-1,SGQGGGRYEQF
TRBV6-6,ASSYSTAGVAEQY
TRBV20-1,SASSNGGWDTQY
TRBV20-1,SARDLGQSSLTPYGYT
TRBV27,ASSFRAFGTGGLQPQH
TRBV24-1,AIRLEGYEQY
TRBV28,ASSFAVRGIYEQY
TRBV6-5,ASSSSTGGYGYT
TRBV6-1,ASSEDPVSYNEQF
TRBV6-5,ASSYSGAGGTPTDEQY
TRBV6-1,ASSKTLGAGEQY
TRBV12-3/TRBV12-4,ASSRASYEQY
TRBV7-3,ASSTQGQSEQF
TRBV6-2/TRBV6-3,ASSYSGGSGSRETQY
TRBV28,ASTVAGLTDTQY
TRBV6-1,ASKSTGGNEQF
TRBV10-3,AINPGQGHEQY
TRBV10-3,AITPDRAGAPLH
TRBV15,ATWGEGNNEQF
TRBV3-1,ASSQDEGTYEQY
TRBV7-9,ASSLGRGHSYEQY
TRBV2,ASSGGTSGSFQETQY
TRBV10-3,AISEGGESGETQY